Given below is one TCR beta chain in context. This entry comes from a study of T cells in Graves' hyperthyroidism and ophthalmopathy. Amplification of TCR beta CDR3 regions was performed using RNA transcripts as template. Carried out on the TCR CDR3, a first-round RT-PCR used the HTBI primer set. MiXCR, run by TCRdb on the multiplex PCR reads, gives a single entry per CDR3 protein. The sample has around 520,000 distinct CDR3 sequences; less than 25% are singletons. Per the germline V gene, CDR1 is SGHAT and CDR2 is FQDESV (reference sequence). This CDR3 contains 17 residues. V lost 4 bases, J lost 5 bases, and 14 bases stayed unmatched.

The V and J genes are TRBV11-1 and TRBJ2-5; 9 bases line up with TRBD2. Sequencing was performed on blood. This clonotype originated in a woman aged 30 to 39 with Graves' ophthalmopathy. The CDR3 here is CASSSSSRGGLGETQYF. The CDR3 nucleotides are TGTGCCAGCAGCTCATCCTCGCGGGGGGGTCTCGGGGAGACCCAGTACTTC.